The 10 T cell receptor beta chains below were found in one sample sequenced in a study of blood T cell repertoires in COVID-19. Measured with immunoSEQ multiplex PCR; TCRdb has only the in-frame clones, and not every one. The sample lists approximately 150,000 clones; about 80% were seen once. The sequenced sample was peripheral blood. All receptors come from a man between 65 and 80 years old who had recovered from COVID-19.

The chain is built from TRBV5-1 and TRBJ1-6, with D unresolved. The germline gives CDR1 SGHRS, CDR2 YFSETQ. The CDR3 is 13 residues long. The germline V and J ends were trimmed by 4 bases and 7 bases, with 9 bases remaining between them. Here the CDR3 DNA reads TGCGCCAGCAGCCCAGAACCAAATTCACCCCTCCACTTT. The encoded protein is CASSPEPNSPLHF. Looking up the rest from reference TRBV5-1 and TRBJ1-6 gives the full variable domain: KAGVTQTPRYLIKTRGQQVTLSCSPISGHRSVSWYQQTPGQGLQFLFEYFSETQRNKGNFPGRFSGRQFSNSRSEMNVSTLELGDSALYLCASSPEPNSPLHFGNGTRLTVT.

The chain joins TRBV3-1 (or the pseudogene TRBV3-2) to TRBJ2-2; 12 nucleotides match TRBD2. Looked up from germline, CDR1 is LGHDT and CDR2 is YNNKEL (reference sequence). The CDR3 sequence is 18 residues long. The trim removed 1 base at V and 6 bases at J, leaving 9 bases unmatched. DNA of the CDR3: TGTGCCAGCAGCCAAGTGACTAGCGGGAGTTCGCGATCCGGGGAGCTGTTTTTT. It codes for CASSQVTSGSSRSGELFF.

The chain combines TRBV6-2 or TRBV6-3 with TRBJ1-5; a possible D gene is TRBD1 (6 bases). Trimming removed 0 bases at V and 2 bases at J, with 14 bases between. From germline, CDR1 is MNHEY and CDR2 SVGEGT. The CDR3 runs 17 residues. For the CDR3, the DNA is TGTGCCAGCAGTTACTCATCACAGGGATGGGGCAATCAGCCCCAGCATTTT. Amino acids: CASSYSSQGWGNQPQHF.

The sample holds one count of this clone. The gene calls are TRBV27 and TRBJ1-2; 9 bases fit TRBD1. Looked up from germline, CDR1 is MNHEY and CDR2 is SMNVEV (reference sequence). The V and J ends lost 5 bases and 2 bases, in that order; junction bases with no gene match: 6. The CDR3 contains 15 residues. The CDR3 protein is CASSPMTGGNYGYTF. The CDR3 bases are TGTGCCAGCAGTCCGATGACAGGGGGAAACTATGGCTACACCTTC.

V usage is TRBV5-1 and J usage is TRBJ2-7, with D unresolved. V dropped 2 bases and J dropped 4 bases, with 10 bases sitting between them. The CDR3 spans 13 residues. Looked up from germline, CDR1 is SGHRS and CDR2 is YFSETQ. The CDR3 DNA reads TGCGCCAGCAGCTTCAGGATAGAATACGAGCAGTACTTC. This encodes CASSFRIEYEQYF.

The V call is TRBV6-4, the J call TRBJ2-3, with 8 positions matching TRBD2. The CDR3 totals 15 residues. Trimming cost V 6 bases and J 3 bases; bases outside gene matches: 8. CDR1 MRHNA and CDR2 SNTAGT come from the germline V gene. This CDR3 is CASSLGLAGTDTQYF. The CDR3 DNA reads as TGTGCCAGCAGCCTGGGTCTAGCGGGTACAGATACGCAGTATTTT.

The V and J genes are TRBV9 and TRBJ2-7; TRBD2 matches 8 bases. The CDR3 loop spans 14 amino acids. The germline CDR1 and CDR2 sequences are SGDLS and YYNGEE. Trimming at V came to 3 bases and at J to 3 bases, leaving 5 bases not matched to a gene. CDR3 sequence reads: CASSASGSGYEQYF. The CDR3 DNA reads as TGTGCCAGCAGCGCTAGCGGGTCGGGCTACGAGCAGTACTTC.

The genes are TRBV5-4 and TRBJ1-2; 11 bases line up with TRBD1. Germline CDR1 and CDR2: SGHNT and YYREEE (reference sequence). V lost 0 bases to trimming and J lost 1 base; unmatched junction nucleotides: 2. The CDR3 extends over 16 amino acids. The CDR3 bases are TGTGCCAGCAGCTTGGGGGGACAGGGGGTTAACTATGGCTACACCTTC. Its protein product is CASSLGGQGVNYGYTF.

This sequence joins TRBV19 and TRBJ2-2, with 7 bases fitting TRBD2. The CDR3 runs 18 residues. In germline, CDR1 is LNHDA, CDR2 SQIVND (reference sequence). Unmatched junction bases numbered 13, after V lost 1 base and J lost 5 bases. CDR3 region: CASSIAGRREYGTGELFF. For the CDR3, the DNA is TGTGCCAGTAGTATAGCTGGTCGGCGGGAGTATGGGACCGGGGAGCTGTTTTTT.

The CDR3 sequence is CASSFDSPQETQYF. DNA of the CDR3: TGTGCCAGCAGCTTCGACAGCCCTCAAGAGACCCAGTACTTC. The chain couples TRBV11-2 to TRBJ2-5; TRBD1 is a possible D gene (5 bases). Germline V lookup: CDR1 SGHAT, CDR2 FQNNGV. Trimming cost V 3 bases and J 2 bases, with 10 bases left between them. The CDR3 extends over 14 amino acids. Based on the CDR3 plus reference TRBV11-2 and TRBJ2-5, the full variable domain is EAGVAQSPRYKIIEKRQSVAFWCNPISGHATLYWYQQILGQGPKLLIQFQNNGVVDDSQLPKDRFSAERLKGVDSTLKIQPAKLEDSAVYLCASSFDSPQETQYFGPGTRLLVL.